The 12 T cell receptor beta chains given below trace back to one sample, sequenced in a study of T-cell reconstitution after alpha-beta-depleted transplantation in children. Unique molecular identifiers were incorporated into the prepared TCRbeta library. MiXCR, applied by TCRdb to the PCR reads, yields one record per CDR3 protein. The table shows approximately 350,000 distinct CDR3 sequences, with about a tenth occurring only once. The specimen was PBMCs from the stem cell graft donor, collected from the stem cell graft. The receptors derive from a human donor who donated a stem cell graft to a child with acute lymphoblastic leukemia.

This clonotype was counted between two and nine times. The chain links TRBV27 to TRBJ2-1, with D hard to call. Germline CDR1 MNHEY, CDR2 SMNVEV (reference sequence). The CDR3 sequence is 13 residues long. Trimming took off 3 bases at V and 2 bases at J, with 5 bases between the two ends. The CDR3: CASSFKAYNEQFF. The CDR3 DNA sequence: TGTGCCAGCAGTTTTAAGGCCTACAATGAGCAGTTCTTC.

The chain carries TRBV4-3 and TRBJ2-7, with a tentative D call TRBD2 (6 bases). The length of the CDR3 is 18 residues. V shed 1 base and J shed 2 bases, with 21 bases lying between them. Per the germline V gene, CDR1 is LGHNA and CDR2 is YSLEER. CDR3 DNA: TGCGCCAGCAGCCAAGGGCTAGCGCTAAATGGGTGGGCCTACGAGCAGTACTTC. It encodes CASSQGLALNGWAYEQYF.

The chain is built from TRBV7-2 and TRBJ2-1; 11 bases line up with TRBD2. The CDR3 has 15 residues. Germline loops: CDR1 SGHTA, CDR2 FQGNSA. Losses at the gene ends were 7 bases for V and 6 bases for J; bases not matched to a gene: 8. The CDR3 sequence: CASTNSGRAGNEQFF. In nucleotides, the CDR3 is TGTGCCAGCACAAATAGCGGGAGGGCCGGCAATGAGCAGTTCTTC.

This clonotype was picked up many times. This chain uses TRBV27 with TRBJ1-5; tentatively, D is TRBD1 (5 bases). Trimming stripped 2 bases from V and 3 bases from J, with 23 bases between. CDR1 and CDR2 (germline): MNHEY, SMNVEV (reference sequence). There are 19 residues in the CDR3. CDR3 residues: CASSLSSGARGGVNQPQHF. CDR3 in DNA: TGTGCCAGCAGTTTAAGCTCCGGGGCGAGAGGTGGTGTCAATCAGCCCCAGCATTTT.

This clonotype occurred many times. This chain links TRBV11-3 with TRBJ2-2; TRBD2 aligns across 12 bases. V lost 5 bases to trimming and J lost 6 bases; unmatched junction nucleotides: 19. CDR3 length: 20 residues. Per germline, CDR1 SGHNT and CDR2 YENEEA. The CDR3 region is CASSQRALTSGSIFSGELFF. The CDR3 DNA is TGTGCCAGCAGCCAAAGGGCTTTGACTAGCGGGAGTATATTTTCCGGGGAGCTGTTTTTT.

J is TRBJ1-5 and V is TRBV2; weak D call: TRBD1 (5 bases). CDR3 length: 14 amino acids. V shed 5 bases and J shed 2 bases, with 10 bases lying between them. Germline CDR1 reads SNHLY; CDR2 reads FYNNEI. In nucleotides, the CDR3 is TGTGCCAGCAGTTCCGAAGGGGGCAATCAGCCCCAGCATTTT. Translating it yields CASSSEGGNQPQHF.

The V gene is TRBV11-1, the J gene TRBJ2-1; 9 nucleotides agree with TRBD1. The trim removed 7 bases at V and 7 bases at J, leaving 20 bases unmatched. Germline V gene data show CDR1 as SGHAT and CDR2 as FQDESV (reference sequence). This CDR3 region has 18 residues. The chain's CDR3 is CASTWTAYPGQGRNEQFF. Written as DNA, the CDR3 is TGTGCCAGCACCTGGACAGCTTATCCGGGACAGGGAAGGAATGAGCAGTTCTTC. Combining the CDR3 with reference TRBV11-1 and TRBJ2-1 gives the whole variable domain EAEVAQSPRYKITEKSQAVAFWCDPISGHATLYWYRQILGQGPELLVQFQDESVVDDSQLPKDRFSAERLKGVDSTLKIQPAELGDSAMYLCASTWTAYPGQGRNEQFFGPGTRLTVL.

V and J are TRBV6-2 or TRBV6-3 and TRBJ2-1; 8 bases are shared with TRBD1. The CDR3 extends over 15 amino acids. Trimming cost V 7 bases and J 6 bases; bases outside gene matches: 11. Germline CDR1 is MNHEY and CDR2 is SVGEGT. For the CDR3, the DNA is TGTGCCAGCACAACCGGGACAGGACCTGCCAATGAGCAGTTCTTC. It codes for CASTTGTGPANEQFF.

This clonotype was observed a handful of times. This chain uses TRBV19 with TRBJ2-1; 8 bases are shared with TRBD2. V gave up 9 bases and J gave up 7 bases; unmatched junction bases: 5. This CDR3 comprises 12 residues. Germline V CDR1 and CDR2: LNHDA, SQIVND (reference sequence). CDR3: CASRTSRNEQFF. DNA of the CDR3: TGTGCCAGCAGGACTAGCCGGAATGAGCAGTTCTTC.

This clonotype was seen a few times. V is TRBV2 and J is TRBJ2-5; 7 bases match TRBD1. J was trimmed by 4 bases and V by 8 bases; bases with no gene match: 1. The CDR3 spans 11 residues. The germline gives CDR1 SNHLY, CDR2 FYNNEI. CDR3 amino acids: CASRQGETQYF. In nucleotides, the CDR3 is TGTGCCAGCCGACAGGGAGAGACCCAGTACTTC.

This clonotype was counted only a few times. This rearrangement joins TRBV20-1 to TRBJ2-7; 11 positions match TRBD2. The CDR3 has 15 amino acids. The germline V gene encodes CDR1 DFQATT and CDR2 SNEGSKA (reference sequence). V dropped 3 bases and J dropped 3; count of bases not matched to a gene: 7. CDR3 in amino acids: CSARPGTSGVYEQYF. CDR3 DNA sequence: TGCAGTGCTAGGCCCGGGACTAGCGGAGTCTACGAGCAGTACTTC.

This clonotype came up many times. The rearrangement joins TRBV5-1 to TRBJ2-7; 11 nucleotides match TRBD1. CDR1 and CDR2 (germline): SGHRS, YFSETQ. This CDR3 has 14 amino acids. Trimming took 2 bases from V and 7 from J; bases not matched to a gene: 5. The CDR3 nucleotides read TGCGCCAGCAGCTTCAGGACAGGGGGCCGGGAGCAGTACTTC. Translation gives CASSFRTGGREQYF.